This T cell receptor beta chain is from a study of vaccination effects on CD4 cells after COVID-19. As to this clone: Antigen: not known.

Libraries were prepared by immunoSEQ multiplex PCR; TCRdb keeps only in-frame clonotypes and omits some of them. The table shows 25,000 to 35,000 clones, with roughly 80% occurring only once. Overall study findings and caveats: Healthy vaccine recipients' vaccine-induced clones were almost all SARS-CoV-2 mono-reactive.

Expansion of antigen-specific CD4+ T cells with viral peptide pools was carried out by the ViraFEST assay before sequencing. Investigators separated out CD4+ T cells once less than 11 days of culture had passed. Each participant was administered two doses of either the BNT162b2 or the mRNA-1273 vaccine. On days 3 and 7, fresh IL-2 medium replaced half the medium. V lost 3 bases and J lost 9; bases outside the gene matches: 8. CDR1 is MGHDK and CDR2 is SYGVNS in the germline V gene. CDR3 length: 15 amino acids. The V gene is TRBV25-1, the J gene TRBJ1-6, with 7 positions matching TRBD1. The starting material was CD4+ T cells from PBMCs cultured with SARS-CoV-2 spike peptides, obtained after COVID-19 vaccination. The sequence was obtained from a human donor who received a COVID-19 vaccine. Some clones in this sample may be carry-over from other donors' samples. The DNA of the CDR3 is TGTGCCAGCAGTGACCCCCAGGGGGTGGGTTCACCCCTCCACTTT. This gives the protein CASSDPQGVGSPLHF.